One sample yielded the 27 T cell receptor beta chains listed below, sequenced in a study of OX40 agonist ivuxolimab in advanced cancers. Assay used: immunoSEQ multiplex PCR; TCRdb lists only in-frame clones, some missing. The sample carries approximately 78,000 clones, 88% recorded once. The sample consisted of CD4+ or CD8+ T cells sorted from blood, taken in a trial of the OX40 agonist ivuxolimab. The receptors were sampled from an adult with an advanced solid tumor such as melanoma, head and neck, liver or kidney cancer.

The chain has TRBV7-2 and TRBJ2-2, with 9 bases matching TRBD2. Germline CDR1 is SGHTA and CDR2 is FQGNSA. J was trimmed by 7 bases and V by 5 bases; bases with no gene match: 20. CDR3 length: 19 amino acids. The CDR3 loop is CASSPFPGLAGRKDGELFF. The CDR3 bases are TGTGCCAGCAGCCCCTTCCCTGGCCTAGCGGGACGGAAGGACGGGGAGCTGTTTTTT.

The chain links TRBV2 to TRBJ2-7, with TRBD2 matching 11 bases. Germline V gene data show CDR1 as SNHLY and CDR2 as FYNNEI. CDR3 size: 14 residues. J was trimmed by 5 bases and V by 8 bases; bases with no gene match: 8. The CDR3 DNA is TGTGCCAGCCGTAGCGGGAGGGGTTACGACGAGCAGTACTTC. Translating gives CASRSGRGYDEQYF.

V and J are TRBV2 and TRBJ1-1, with D perhaps TRBD1 (5 bases). The germline V gene encodes CDR1 SNHLY and CDR2 FYNNEI. The CDR3 covers 14 residues. The V and J ends lost 6 bases and 4 bases respectively, with 15 bases between them. The CDR3 loop reads CASSRTGGVTEAFF. For the CDR3, the DNA is TGTGCCAGCAGCCGAACAGGAGGGGTCACTGAAGCTTTCTTT.

The gene calls are TRBV6-1 and TRBJ1-5; D ambiguous. V lost 1 base to trimming and J lost 3 bases, with 7 bases between them. This CDR3 is 14 amino acids long. CDR1 MNHNS and CDR2 SASEGT come from the germline V gene. This CDR3 reads CASSEDDFNQPQHF. Written as DNA, the CDR3 is TGTGCCAGCAGTGAAGATGATTTCAATCAGCCCCAGCATTTT.

The chain uses TRBV6-1 and TRBJ1-2; D remains ambiguous. V was pared by 5 bases and J by 2 bases, with 9 bases between. Germline loops: CDR1 MNHNS, CDR2 SASEGT. The CDR3 extends over 13 amino acids. The CDR3 loop is CASSYQPNYGYTF. As DNA, the CDR3 is TGTGCCAGCAGTTATCAGCCAAACTATGGCTACACCTTC.

The chain employs TRBV9 and TRBJ1-4; D is unresolved. CDR1 and CDR2 from the germline V gene are SGDLS and YYNGEE. With 4 bases removed from V and 3 bases from J, the gap between germline ends came to 10 bases. The length of the CDR3 is 14 residues. CDR3 protein: CASSPRLANEKLFF. The CDR3 nucleotides read TGTGCCAGCAGCCCTCGGCTGGCTAATGAAAAACTGTTTTTT.

The rearrangement uses TRBV18 and TRBJ2-1, with TRBD1 as a possible D gene (6 bases). Germline V gene sequence: CDR1 KGHSH, CDR2 LQKENI. With 3 bases removed from V and 7 bases from J, the gap between germline ends came to 13 bases. The CDR3 length is 14 residues. The CDR3, as DNA: TGTGCCAGCTCACCGCAGGGGCCGAGGAATGAGCAGTTCTTC. This encodes CASSPQGPRNEQFF.

V and J are TRBV20-1 and TRBJ2-5; the D is unclear. There are 11 residues in the CDR3. The germline V gene encodes CDR1 DFQATT and CDR2 SNEGSKA (reference sequence). Deletions cut 3 bases from V and 5 bases from J, with 7 bases between. The CDR3 loop is CSASLVETQYF. The CDR3 DNA is TGCAGTGCTAGTCTCGTGGAGACCCAGTACTTC.

This chain links TRBV19 with TRBJ1-4; D may be TRBD1 (6 bases). The V gene's germline CDR1 is LNHDA and CDR2 SQIVND (reference sequence). The CDR3 loop spans 15 amino acids. The V and J ends lost 5 bases and 5 bases respectively, with 15 bases between them. The chain's CDR3 is CASSGRETGNEKLFF. DNA for the CDR3: TGTGCCAGTAGTGGCAGGGAAACAGGGAATGAAAAACTGTTTTTT. The variable domain in full, completed from reference TRBV19 and TRBJ1-4, reads DGGITQSPKYLFRKEGQNVTLSCEQNLNHDAMYWYRQDPGQGLRLIYYSQIVNDFQKGDIAEGYSVSREKKESFPLTVTSAQKNPTAFYLCASSGRETGNEKLFFGSGTQLSVL.

The chain links TRBV19 to TRBJ2-4; D is perhaps TRBD1 (5 bases). V was shortened by 5 bases and J by 5 bases, with 16 bases between the two germline ends. The CDR3 spans 15 residues. From germline, CDR1 is LNHDA and CDR2 SQIVND (reference sequence). The CDR3 loop reads CASSPRRESENIQYF. CDR3 bases: TGTGCCAGTAGTCCCCGCAGGGAAAGCGAAAACATTCAGTACTTC. Full variable domain (rest looked up from reference TRBV19 and TRBJ2-4): DGGITQSPKYLFRKEGQNVTLSCEQNLNHDAMYWYRQDPGQGLRLIYYSQIVNDFQKGDIAEGYSVSREKKESFPLTVTSAQKNPTAFYLCASSPRRESENIQYFGAGTRLSVL.

This clone was seen only once. The chain carries TRBV9 and TRBJ2-5; possibly TRBD2 for D (6 bases). Germline V lookup: CDR1 SGDLS, CDR2 YYNGEE. The CDR3 spans 16 residues. Trimming shortened V by 7 bases and J by 2 bases, and 21 bases separated the two germline ends. The CDR3, as DNA: TGTGCCAGCTCAACTCCGTCGGGGGAGTTTCAAGAGACCCAGTACTTC. Translating gives CASSTPSGEFQETQYF.

This chain connects TRBV7-9 to TRBJ1-6; D gene unclear. V lost 5 bases, J lost 10 bases, and 9 bases lay in between. CDR3 length equals 12 residues. The germline V gene encodes CDR1 SEHNR and CDR2 FQNEAQ (reference sequence). CDR3 residues: CASSRTGSPLHF. For the CDR3, the DNA is TGTGCCAGCAGCCGGACGGGGTCACCCCTCCACTTT.

The chain employs TRBV6-5 and TRBJ1-6; a weak D match, TRBD1 (5 bases). The CDR3 has 15 amino acids. CDR1 and CDR2 from the germline V gene are MNHEY and SVGAGI. Trimming stripped 6 bases from V and 5 bases from J, with 14 bases between. The CDR3 sequence: CASSLDPGNNSPLHF. Written as DNA, the CDR3 is TGTGCCAGCAGCCTGGATCCAGGGAATAATTCACCCCTCCACTTT.

The J gene is TRBJ2-7, the V gene TRBV7-9; 7 nucleotides agree with TRBD2. Germline-derived CDR1 and CDR2 are SEHNR and FQNEAQ (reference sequence). The CDR3 is 14 residues long. Germline trimming cut 1 base from V and 6 bases from J; bases unmatched to any gene: 6. The CDR3 coding sequence is TGTGCCAGCAGCTTAGAGGTTACGGGGGGCGAGCAGTACTTC. Translation gives CASSLEVTGGEQYF.

The chain combines TRBV2 with TRBJ2-1, with TRBD1 matching 8 bases. This CDR3 is 16 amino acids long. Germline lookup yields CDR1 SNHLY and CDR2 FYNNEI. V lost 6 bases to trimming and J lost 3 bases; unmatched junction nucleotides: 10. CDR3 DNA: TGTGCCAGCAGCCCAGGACAGGGTAGCATCTACAATGAGCAGTTCTTC. It codes for CASSPGQGSIYNEQFF.

V gene TRBV6-5 combines with J gene TRBJ1-6; D gene unclear. The germline gives CDR1 MNHEY, CDR2 SVGAGI. The V gene lost 6 bases and the J gene lost 10 bases, with 19 bases spanning the gap. The CDR3 has 15 residues. In DNA form, the CDR3 reads TGTGCCAGCAGACCACCGGGAACAGAGCACTCACCCCTCCACTTT. Amino acid sequence: CASRPPGTEHSPLHF.

The V call is TRBV9, the J call TRBJ2-7; D gene ambiguous. The J call is doubtful: the DNA matches TRBJ2-1 better. The CDR3 is made up of 13 amino acids. Per germline, CDR1 SGDLS and CDR2 YYNGEE. The CDR3 reads CASSVGAVYEQFF. The CDR3, as DNA: TGTGCCAGCAGCGTAGGGGCGGTTTACGAGCAGTTCTTC.

V and J are TRBV28 and TRBJ1-1; possibly TRBD1 for D (5 bases). In germline, CDR1 is MDHEN, CDR2 SYDVKM. Deletions cut 5 bases from V and 5 bases from J, with 15 bases between. The CDR3 contains 14 residues. In nucleotides, the CDR3 is TGTGCCAGCAGTCGCACGGGGCGGATAACTGAAGCTTTCTTT. Translated, it gives CASSRTGRITEAFF.

V usage is TRBV10-1 and J usage is TRBJ1-1; 10 positions match TRBD1. V was pared by 4 bases and J by 1 base, with 0 bases of the junction left unmatched. Germline CDR1 WNHNN, CDR2 SYGVQD (reference sequence). The CDR3 runs to 14 residues. The DNA for the CDR3 is TGCGCCAGCAGTGGGACAGGGGGGAACACTGAAGCTTTCTTT. Translating it yields CASSGTGGNTEAFF.

V is TRBV6-5 and J is TRBJ2-7; TRBD2 matches at 12 bases. Germline-derived CDR1 and CDR2 are MNHEY and SVGAGI. This CDR3 has 14 residues. Trimming at V came to 9 bases and at J to 7 bases, leaving 10 bases not matched to a gene. In nucleotides, the CDR3 is TGTGCCAGTAAAGGACTAGCGGGATTCCGAGAGCAGTACTTC. This gives the protein CASKGLAGFREQYF.

This clone appeared a single time. The chain links TRBV5-5 to TRBJ1-5; D call uncertain. The CDR3 spans 14 residues. The V end was cut by 0 bases, the J end by 2 bases, with 6 bases between. CDR1 is SGHKS and CDR2 is YYEKEE in the germline V gene (reference sequence). CDR3 region: CASSLESGNQPQHF. As DNA, the CDR3 is TGTGCCAGCAGCTTGGAGTCTGGCAATCAGCCCCAGCATTTT.

The V call is TRBV28, the J call TRBJ1-1, with 7 nucleotides matching TRBD1. CDR1 is MDHEN and CDR2 is SYDVKM in the germline V gene. Trimming cost V 3 bases and J 5 bases; bases outside gene matches: 9. There are 15 residues in the CDR3. Here the CDR3 DNA reads TGTGCCAGCAGTTTCCAACAGGGGCGGAGAACTGAAGCTTTCTTT. It translates to CASSFQQGRRTEAFF.

This clone came up a few times. The rearrangement uses TRBV19 and TRBJ1-5; 8 bases align to TRBD1. The CDR3 length is 13 residues. The V segment lost 4 bases and the J segment 9 bases; nucleotides outside the gene matches: 5. CDR1 and CDR2 (germline): LNHDA, SQIVND (reference sequence). The chain's CDR3 is CASSTQGVGPQHF. The CDR3 region has the DNA TGTGCCAGTAGTACACAGGGGGTTGGGCCCCAGCATTTT.

This rearrangement joins TRBV5-5 to TRBJ2-3; D unresolved. The V gene lost 1 base and the J gene lost 2 bases, with 2 bases spanning the gap. The V gene's germline CDR1 is SGHKS and CDR2 YYEKEE (reference sequence). This CDR3 has 12 residues. The CDR3 DNA is TGTGCCAGCAGCTTGATCACAGATACGCAGTATTTT. This sequence encodes CASSLITDTQYF.

The rearrangement links TRBV15 to TRBJ1-3; D might be TRBD1 (5 bases). Germline CDR1 reads LNHNV; CDR2 reads YYDKDF (reference sequence). Trimming shortened V by 5 bases and J by 3 bases, and 17 bases separated the two germline ends. The CDR3 runs 16 residues. CDR3 sequence: CATSRSRGLDGNTIYF. CDR3 coding DNA: TGTGCCACCAGCCGGTCGAGGGGCCTGGATGGAAACACCATATATTTT.

The rearrangement joins TRBV7-2 to TRBJ2-1; 7 bases match TRBD2. The CDR3 has 18 residues. J was trimmed by 0 bases and V by 5 bases; bases with no gene match: 13. Germline CDR1 and CDR2: SGHTA and FQGNSA. The CDR3 protein is CASSRAQRGQSSYNEQFF. CDR3 in DNA: TGTGCCAGCAGCCGCGCGCAGCGGGGCCAAAGCTCCTACAATGAGCAGTTCTTC.

The V and J genes are TRBV19 and TRBJ1-4, with D possibly matching TRBD1 (6 bases). Germline values: CDR1 LNHDA, CDR2 SQIVND (reference sequence). The CDR3 is 17 residues long. Trimming took 4 bases from V and 2 from J, leaving 17 bases between them. This chain's CDR3 is CASSTRGGGGTNEKLFF. CDR3 nucleotides: TGTGCCAGTAGTACCCGCGGGGGGGGCGGTACTAATGAAAAACTGTTTTTT.